A single sample is the source of the 20 T cell receptor beta chains below, sequenced in a study of patients and donors after allogeneic stem cell transplantation. TCRdb passed the RT-PCR reads through MiXCR, listing each CDR3 protein once. The repertoire includes more than 150,000 distinct CDR3 sequences, about 40% of them detected once, and about 35% sits in the top ten. The sequenced sample consisted of blood, either unsorted or a sorted T cell fraction (not recorded which). Receptors were obtained from a human donor who was either an allogeneic HSCT recipient or a stem cell or donor lymphocyte infusion donor (not recorded which). It is not recorded whose cells these are; they may come from a transplant donor.

This clonotype was detected only a few times. Germline is not matched at one junction end, which may reflect a read error. The gene calls are TRBV7-2 and TRBJ1-1, with D possibly being TRBD1 (6 bases). The length of the CDR3 is 15 residues. CDR1 and CDR2 from the germline V gene are SGHTA and FQGNSA. The CDR3 spells CASRLGGSMNTEAFF. DNA for the CDR3: TGTGCCAGCAGGTTAGGGGGTAGCATGAACACTGAAGCTTTCTTT.

The sample holds a few counts of this clonotype. The genes are TRBV7-9 and TRBJ1-2; D is ambiguous. Germline V gene lookup returns CDR1 SEHNR and CDR2 FQNEAQ (reference sequence). This CDR3 has 14 residues. V was pared by 1 base and J by 2 bases, with 8 bases between. This CDR3 reads CASSLVPENYGYTF. The CDR3 DNA is TGTGCCAGCAGCTTAGTTCCAGAAAACTATGGCTACACCTTC.

In DNA form, the CDR3 reads TGCGCCAGCAGCCGCACGAGACCATGGGACAGTGCTACCTACGAGCAGTACTTC. Its protein product is CASSRTRPWDSATYEQYF. The chain uses TRBV5-1 and TRBJ2-7; 7 positions agree with TRBD1. The CDR3 extends over 18 amino acids. Germline trimming cut 4 bases from V and 2 bases from J; bases unmatched to any gene: 18. CDR1 is SGHRS and CDR2 is YFSETQ in the germline V gene.

J is TRBJ1-5 and V is TRBV3-1; possibly TRBD1 for D (5 bases). The CDR3 is made up of 15 amino acids. From germline, CDR1 is LGHDT and CDR2 YNNKEL (reference sequence). Trimming removed 0 bases at V and 10 bases at J, with 16 bases between. CDR3 amino acids: CASSQEGTHPQPQHF. The CDR3 DNA reads as TGTGCCAGCAGCCAAGAAGGGACTCACCCTCAACCCCAGCATTTT.

This clonotype was counted between two and nine times. CDR3 in DNA: TGTGGGAGCGCCCGGGGGGGGCAGTATGGCTACACCTTC. It codes for CGSARGGQYGYTF. The V call is TRBV2, the J call TRBJ1-2; possible D gene TRBD1, 6 bases. Germline lookup yields CDR1 SNHLY and CDR2 FYNNEI. The CDR3 runs 13 residues.

V and J are TRBV12-3 or TRBV12-4 and TRBJ2-3; D ambiguous. V lost 0 bases and J 4 bases, leaving 5 bases between the germline ends. This CDR3 comprises 13 residues. CDR3 DNA: TGTGCCAGCAGTTTAGCTGCTGCAGATACGCAGTATTTT. This encodes CASSLAAADTQYF.

J is TRBJ1-1 and V is TRBV27; D perhaps matches TRBD1 (5 bases). The germline V and J ends were trimmed by 5 bases and 3 bases, with 13 bases remaining between them. This CDR3 is 14 amino acids long. The germline gives CDR1 MNHEY, CDR2 SMNVEV (reference sequence). The CDR3 reads CASSPLRGDTEAFF. CDR3 bases: TGTGCCAGCAGTCCCCTGAGAGGGGACACTGAAGCTTTCTTT.

The rearrangement uses TRBV5-1 and TRBJ1-1; D is ambiguous. The ends were cut back, 0 bases at V and 10 bases at J, with 10 bases in the middle. From germline, CDR1 is SGHRS and CDR2 YFSETQ. The CDR3 is 12 residues long. In DNA, the CDR3 is TGCGCCAGCAGCTTGGTAGGGAAAGGAGCTTTCTTT. Its translation: CASSLVGKGAFF.

This clonotype was detected only a few times. This chain uses TRBV3-1 with TRBJ2-7; D possibly matches TRBD1 or TRBD2 (5 bases each). Trimming pared 4 bases from V and 0 bases from J, leaving 13 bases between. The CDR3 extends over 15 amino acids. CDR1 is LGHDT and CDR2 is YNNKEL in the germline V gene (reference sequence). The CDR3 loop reads CASSPDPGSSYEQYF. CDR3 in DNA: TGTGCCAGCAGCCCCGATCCAGGGAGCTCCTACGAGCAGTACTTC.

This clonotype was seen more than once but under ten times. The rearrangement uses TRBV12-3 or TRBV12-4 and TRBJ1-6; TRBD1 aligns across 9 bases. V shed 1 base and J 4 bases; nucleotides not matched to a gene: 5. This CDR3 region has 17 residues. The CDR3 DNA follows: TGTGCCAGCAGTTTAGGGGACAGGGCGATTTATAATTCACCCCTCCACTTT. It specifies CASSLGDRAIYNSPLHF.

The CDR3 protein is CASSQDFGGELFF. DNA for the CDR3: TGTGCCAGCAGCCAGGACTTCGGCGGGGAGCTGTTTTTT. The V gene is TRBV2, the J gene TRBJ2-2; weak D call: TRBD2 (5 bases). The germline V gene has CDR1 SNHLY and CDR2 FYNNEI. Trimming took off 6 bases at V and 7 bases at J, with 12 bases between the two ends. This CDR3 is built from 13 residues.

This clonotype occurred a few times. The genes are TRBV6-5 and TRBJ2-5; D might be TRBD1 or TRBD2, each matching 5 bases. The CDR3 sequence is 16 residues long. Germline values: CDR1 MNHEY, CDR2 SVGAGI. The V gene lost 2 bases and the J gene lost 5 bases, with 18 bases spanning the gap. The CDR3, as DNA: TGTGCCAGCAGTTACCAAACACCGCGGTGGGGGGAGACCCAGTACTTC. It specifies CASSYQTPRWGETQYF.

This rearrangement joins TRBV5-5 to TRBJ1-1; 8 bases are shared with TRBD1. The CDR3 loop spans 15 amino acids. Unmatched junction bases numbered 9, after V lost 5 bases and J lost 3 bases. From germline, CDR1 is SGHKS and CDR2 YYEKEE (reference sequence). CDR3 DNA: TGTGCCAGCAGTTCTCCCTGGACAGGGTACACTGAAGCTTTCTTT. Protein sequence: CASSSPWTGYTEAFF.

The chain employs TRBV28 and TRBJ2-2, with 13 positions matching TRBD2. The germline V gene encodes CDR1 MDHEN and CDR2 SYDVKM. Unmatched junction bases numbered 14, after V lost 5 bases and J lost 8 bases. There are 18 residues in the CDR3. CDR3 sequence reads: CASSEPPGTSGKEGELFF. The CDR3, as DNA: TGTGCCAGCAGTGAACCCCCCGGGACTAGCGGGAAGGAGGGGGAGCTGTTTTTT.

This clonotype was seen a handful of times. This chain connects TRBV11-1 to TRBJ1-2, with a weak D call TRBD1 (5 bases). From germline, CDR1 is SGHAT and CDR2 FQDESV (reference sequence). This CDR3 has 17 residues. The V end lost 5 bases, the J end lost 2 bases, and 21 bases lay between the germline ends. In nucleotides, the CDR3 is TGTGCCAGCAGCCCGCCCCAACGCGTGGGGCAAAACTATGGCTACACCTTC. Residues: CASSPPQRVGQNYGYTF.

There are a few counts of this clonotype. The chain links TRBV6-5 to TRBJ1-1; D possibly corresponds to TRBD1 (6 bases). V dropped 5 bases and J dropped 0 bases, with 16 bases sitting between them. CDR1 and CDR2 from the germline V gene are MNHEY and SVGAGI. This CDR3 comprises 16 residues. CDR3 region: CASSPHRAPLNTEAFF. CDR3 coding DNA: TGTGCCAGCAGTCCACACAGGGCCCCCCTGAACACTGAAGCTTTCTTT.

The V call is TRBV4-3, the J call TRBJ2-1; TRBD2 matches at 8 bases. J gave up 4 bases and V 6 bases, and 11 bases lay outside the gene matches. The CDR3 is 16 residues long. CDR1 is LGHNA, CDR2 YSLEER, per germline. CDR3 amino acids: CASRPTWVAGYNEQFF. The CDR3 nucleotides are TGCGCCAGCAGACCCACGTGGGTAGCGGGGTACAATGAGCAGTTCTTC.

This clonotype appeared a few times. This chain links TRBV6-6 with TRBJ1-2; no clear D. CDR1 and CDR2 (germline): MNHNY, SVGAGI (reference sequence). The length of the CDR3 is 11 residues. Between the trimmed V and J ends, which lost 6 bases and 4 bases, there was a span of 6 bases. The CDR3 loop reads CASSDIYGYTF. As DNA, the CDR3 is TGTGCCAGCAGCGACATCTATGGCTACACCTTC.

V gene TRBV7-9 combines with J gene TRBJ1-2; D call uncertain. Germline lookup yields CDR1 SEHNR and CDR2 FQNEAQ (reference sequence). Trimming removed 1 base at V and 4 bases at J, with 4 bases between. The CDR3 runs to 12 residues. The CDR3 nucleotides are TGTGCCAGCAGCTTAGTACTCTATGGCTACACCTTC. This translates into CASSLVLYGYTF.

This clonotype was counted at least ten times. The gene calls are TRBV9 and TRBJ1-1, with a weak D call TRBD1 (6 bases). V lost 3 bases and J lost 8, with 14 bases in between. This CDR3 has 13 amino acids. Germline V lookup: CDR1 SGDLS, CDR2 YYNGEE. The CDR3 spells CASSGTSGAEAFF. In DNA, the CDR3 is TGTGCCAGCAGCGGAACATCAGGGGCCGAAGCTTTCTTT.